The following is a TCR beta chain sequence with its context. The CDR3 is made up of 13 amino acids. In germline, CDR1 is SEHNR, CDR2 FQNEAQ (reference sequence). Trimming took 6 bases from V and 4 from J; bases not matched to a gene: 3. Measured with immunoSEQ multiplex PCR; TCRdb has only the in-frame clones, and not every one. The top ten hold approximately 3.1% of the sample, which has about 110,000 clones, roughly 90% seen once. This sample was included in a study of T cell responses to AZD1222 COVID-19 vaccine. The clonotype was recovered from an adult in good health. The chain employs TRBV7-9 and TRBJ1-1; the match to TRBD1 covers 9 bases. The source was peripheral blood, collected on day 0 of MenACWY control vaccination. In DNA, the CDR3 is TGTGCCAGCAGGGAGACAGGGGGCACTGAAGCTTTCTTT. It codes for CASRETGGTEAFF. The complete variable domain, with remaining parts taken from reference TRBV7-9 and TRBJ1-1, reads DTGVSQNPRHKITKRGQNVTFRCDPISEHNRLYWYRQTLGQGPEFLTYFQNEAQLEKSRLLSDRFSAERPKGSFSTLEIQRTEQGDSAMYLCASRETGGTEAFFGQGTRLTVV.